These T cell receptor beta chains were read from a single sample in a study of blood T cell repertoires in COVID-19. The table came from immunoSEQ multiplex PCR; TCRdb's copy has only in-frame clones and leaves some out. Among 270,000 or so clones, about 85% were seen once, and the ten largest hold roughly 6.7%. Sequencing was carried out using PBMCs or T cells enriched from blood (not recorded which). Source of these receptors: a woman in her 50s who had been exposed to COVID-19. CDR3s include the opening cysteine and the closing phenylalanine or tryptophan. D genes are given only for firm matches. Clone size appears in some rows only: once, few, many, or a class for an expanded clone.

>TRBV19|TRBJ2-5|NA|NA|14
CASSEIRGLGTQYF
TGTGCCAGTAGCGAAATCAGGGGTTTAGGGACCCAGTACTTC
>TRBV19|TRBJ2-1|NA|once|13
CASSIRPANEQFF
TGTGCCAGTAGTATCAGGCCTGCCAATGAGCAGTTCTTC
>TRBV11-3|TRBJ1-2|TRBD1|NA|15
CASSSPRTGNYGYTF
TGTGCCAGCAGCTCCCCAAGGACAGGCAACTATGGCTACACCTTC
>TRBV7-8|TRBJ1-5|NA|NA|17
CASSLEPGTIGNQPQHF
TGTGCCAGCAGCTTAGAGCCCGGGACAATTGGCAATCAGCCCCAGCATTTT
>TRBV5-1|TRBJ1-3|TRBD1|once|16
CASSPNRDRGGNTIYF
TGCGCCAGCAGCCCAAACCGGGACAGGGGTGGAAACACCATATATTTT
>TRBV12-5|TRBJ2-1|NA|NA|16
CASGLAGGLEDNEQFF
TGTGCTAGTGGCCTCGCAGGGGGACTAGAAGACAATGAGCAGTTCTTC
>TRBV19|TRBJ1-2|TRBD1|NA|15
CASRSGQGVWDGYTF
TGTGCCAGTAGATCTGGACAGGGGGTATGGGATGGCTACACCTTC
>TRBV7-2|TRBJ1-3|NA|NA|16
CASSLYSGGSGNTIYF
TGTGCCAGCAGCTTATATTCAGGAGGGTCTGGAAACACCATATATTTT
>TRBV18|TRBJ2-5|NA|once|13
CASSPGGQETQYF
TGTGCCAGCTCACCGGGGGGACAAGAGACCCAGTACTTC
>TRBV27|TRBJ2-2|NA|NA|17
CASSLSIQGLSTGELFF
TGTGCCAGCAGTTTATCGATACAGGGCCTGTCCACCGGGGAGCTGTTTTTT
>TRBV6-4|TRBJ1-1|NA|NA|15
CASSEESRGNTEAFF
TGTGCCAGCAGTGAAGAATCCAGGGGAAACACTGAAGCTTTCTTT
>TRBV9|TRBJ2-7|TRBD1|NA|15
CASSVEGQGDYEQYF
TGTGCCAGCAGCGTAGAGGGACAGGGGGACTACGAGCAGTACTTC
>TRBV14|TRBJ1-2|TRBD1|NA|15
CASSQFGTGGLGYTF
TGTGCCAGCAGCCAATTTGGGACAGGGGGTCTCGGCTACACCTTC
>TRBV29-1|TRBJ2-7|NA|NA|12
CSLGPRDYEQYF
TGCAGCTTGGGCCCCAGGGACTACGAGCAGTACTTC
>TRBV5-1|TRBJ2-2|TRBD1|NA|14
CASKGGLNTGELFF
TGCGCCAGCAAAGGGGGCCTAAACACCGGGGAGCTGTTTTTT
>TRBV5-1|TRBJ2-7|TRBD1|NA|13
CASSLAGTAEQYF
TGCGCCAGCAGCTTGGCCGGGACAGCCGAGCAGTACTTC
>TRBV5-5|TRBJ2-7|NA|NA|15
CASSLTPRTPGEQYF
TGTGCCAGCAGCTTGACCCCTCGGACGCCGGGGGAGCAGTACTTC
>TRBV9|TRBJ1-1|NA|NA|13
CASSVGHDTEAFF
TGTGCCAGCAGCGTAGGTCATGACACTGAAGCTTTCTTT
>TRBV18|TRBJ1-4|NA|few|16
CASSPRTGGTNEKLFF
TGTGCCAGCTCACCGCGGACTGGTGGAACTAATGAAAAACTGTTTTTT
>TRBV5-4|TRBJ1-4|NA|NA|14
CASSEDRDNEKLFF
TGTGCCAGCAGCGAGGACAGAGATAATGAAAAACTGTTTTTT
>TRBV4-3|TRBJ1-1|TRBD1|few|15
CASSTNTGVGAEAFF
TGCGCCAGCAGTACTAACACAGGGGTGGGGGCTGAAGCTTTCTTT
>TRBV29-1|TRBJ2-2|TRBD1|NA|16
CSVQLRDRGGTGELFF
TGCAGCGTGCAGTTGCGGGACAGGGGGGGCACCGGGGAGCTGTTTTTT
>TRBV7-3|TRBJ2-1|TRBD2|many|15
CASSLKRGGSNEQFF
TGTGCCAGCAGCTTAAAGCGGGGGGGATCCAATGAGCAGTTCTTC
>TRBV7-2|TRBJ2-7|TRBD2|NA|15
CASSFLAGGHSEQYF
TGTGCCAGCAGCTTCTTAGCGGGGGGCCACTCCGAGCAGTACTTC
>TRBV7-9|TRBJ1-1|NA|NA|12
CASSLGGLEAFF
TGTGCCAGCAGCTTAGGAGGCCTTGAAGCTTTCTTT
>TRBV19|TRBJ2-3|NA|few|16
CASSMVVTPGTDTQYF
TGTGCCAGTAGTATGGTCGTGACACCCGGCACAGATACGCAGTATTTT
>TRBV5-1|TRBJ2-1|NA|NA|15
CASSSSGASHNEQFF
TGCGCCAGCAGCTCCTCAGGGGCATCCCACAATGAGCAGTTCTTC
>TRBV11-2|TRBJ2-3|NA|few|14
CASSPSTRSDTQYF
TGTGCCAGCAGCCCATCGACTAGGTCAGATACGCAGTATTTT
>TRBV6-6|TRBJ2-1|TRBD2|NA|13
CASRAAGDNEQFF
TGTGCCAGCAGAGCGGCGGGGGACAATGAGCAGTTCTTC
>TRBV7-9|TRBJ2-3|TRBD1|NA|15
CASSLRTGAADTQYF
TGTGCCAGCAGCTTAAGGACAGGGGCGGCAGATACGCAGTATTTT
>TRBV15|TRBJ1-1|NA|NA|14
CATSRVGTHTEAFF
TGTGCCACCAGCAGAGTTGGGACTCACACTGAAGCTTTCTTT
>TRBV10-3|TRBJ1-1|TRBD1|few|12
CAISQGGTEAFF
TGTGCCATCAGCCAGGGGGGCACTGAAGCTTTCTTT
>TRBV2|TRBJ1-4|TRBD1|few|16
CASSPDRASRGEKLFF
TGTGCCAGCAGTCCTGACAGGGCAAGCAGGGGGGAAAAACTGTTTTTT
>TRBV10-2|TRBJ1-4|NA|NA|12
CASSIDWEKLFF
TGCGCCAGCAGTATAGATTGGGAAAAACTGTTTTTT
>TRBV15|TRBJ2-3|NA|few|16
CATSRDLSGGMDTQYF
TGTGCCACCAGCAGAGATCTGTCGGGGGGCATGGATACGCAGTATTTT
>TRBV2|TRBJ2-5|TRBD1|NA|14
CASRGQGAWETQYF
TGTGCCAGCAGAGGACAGGGGGCGTGGGAGACCCAGTACTTC
>TRBV29-1|TRBJ2-5|NA|NA|16
CSVSEFEGERRETQYF
TGCAGCGTTAGCGAGTTTGAGGGCGAGCGGAGAGAGACCCAGTACTTC
>TRBV6-2/TRBV6-3|TRBJ1-5|TRBD1|NA|15
CASSYGTGGSQPQHF
TGTGCCAGCAGTTACGGGACAGGGGGCAGTCAGCCCCAGCATTTT
>TRBV3-1/TRBV3-2|TRBJ1-1|NA|many|13
CASSQVQGIEAFF
TGTGCCAGCAGCCAAGTCCAGGGGATTGAAGCTTTCTTT
>TRBV27|TRBJ1-2|TRBD1|NA|15
CASSPGQGIDYGYTF
TGTGCCAGCAGCCCGGGACAGGGGATAGACTATGGCTACACCTTC
>TRBV5-4|TRBJ1-1|NA|NA|16
CASSLERRWGGAEAFF
TGTGCCAGCAGCTTGGAACGGAGATGGGGAGGGGCTGAAGCTTTCTTT
>TRBV28|TRBJ1-1|NA|NA|18
CASRPSRRGGGFGAEAFF
TGTGCCAGCAGACCCAGCCGCAGGGGCGGGGGTTTTGGAGCTGAAGCTTTCTTT
>TRBV11-2|TRBJ2-5|TRBD2|NA|17
CASSFPLADLKQETQYF
TGTGCCAGCAGCTTCCCCCTAGCGGACCTTAAGCAAGAGACCCAGTACTTC
>TRBV4-2|TRBJ1-1|TRBD1|few|16
CASSQELRQGATEAFF
TGTGCCAGCAGCCAAGAATTAAGGCAGGGGGCTACTGAAGCTTTCTTT
>TRBV5-1|TRBJ1-1|NA|NA|14
CASSLVAGNTEAFF
TGCGCCAGCAGCTTGGTGGCAGGGAACACTGAAGCTTTCTTT
>TRBV7-2|TRBJ2-1|TRBD1|few|16
CASSLRGQGAYNEQFF
TGTGCCAGCAGCTTAAGGGGACAGGGGGCCTACAATGAGCAGTTCTTC
>TRBV20-1|TRBJ2-1|TRBD2|NA|15
CSASKTSGGYNEQFF
TGCAGTGCTAGTAAGACTAGCGGGGGATACAATGAGCAGTTCTTC
>TRBV9|TRBJ2-1|NA|NA|14
CASSEEGFRDEQFF
TGTGCCAGCAGCGAAGAGGGTTTTAGGGATGAGCAGTTCTTC
>TRBV5-1|TRBJ1-1|TRBD1|NA|14
CASSEQGRNTEAFF
TGCGCCAGCAGCGAACAGGGGCGGAACACTGAAGCTTTCTTT
>TRBV7-2|TRBJ1-1|TRBD1|few|13
CASSKGTGAEAFF
TGTGCCAGCAGCAAAGGGACAGGGGCTGAAGCTTTCTTT
>TRBV18|TRBJ1-1|NA|once|14
CASSPSGQLGEAFF
TGTGCCAGCTCACCAAGTGGACAGCTGGGGGAAGCTTTCTTT